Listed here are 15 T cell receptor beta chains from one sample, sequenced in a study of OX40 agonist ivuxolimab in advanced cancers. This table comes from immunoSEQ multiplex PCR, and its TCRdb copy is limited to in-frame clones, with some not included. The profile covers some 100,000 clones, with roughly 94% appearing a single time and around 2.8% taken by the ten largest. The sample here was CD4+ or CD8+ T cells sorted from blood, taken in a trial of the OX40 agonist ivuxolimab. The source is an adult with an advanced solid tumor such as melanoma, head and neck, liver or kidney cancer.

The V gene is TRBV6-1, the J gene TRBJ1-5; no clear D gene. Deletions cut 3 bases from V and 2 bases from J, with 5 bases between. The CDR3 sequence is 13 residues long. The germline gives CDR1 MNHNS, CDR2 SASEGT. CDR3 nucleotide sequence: TGTGCCAGCAGTGATGGTGGCAATCAGCCCCAGCATTTT. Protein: CASSDGGNQPQHF.

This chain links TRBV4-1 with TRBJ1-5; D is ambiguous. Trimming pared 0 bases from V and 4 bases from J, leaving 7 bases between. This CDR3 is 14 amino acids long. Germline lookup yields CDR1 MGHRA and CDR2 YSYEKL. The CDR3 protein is CASSQDRWNQPQHF. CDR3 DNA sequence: TGCGCCAGCAGCCAAGATCGGTGGAATCAGCCCCAGCATTTT.

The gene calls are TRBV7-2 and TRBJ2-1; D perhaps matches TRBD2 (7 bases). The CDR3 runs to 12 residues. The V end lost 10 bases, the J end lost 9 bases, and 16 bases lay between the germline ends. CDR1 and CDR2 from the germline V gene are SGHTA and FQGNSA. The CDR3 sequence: CATSQGGAEQFF. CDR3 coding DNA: TGTGCCACCTCTCAAGGGGGGGCTGAGCAGTTCTTC.

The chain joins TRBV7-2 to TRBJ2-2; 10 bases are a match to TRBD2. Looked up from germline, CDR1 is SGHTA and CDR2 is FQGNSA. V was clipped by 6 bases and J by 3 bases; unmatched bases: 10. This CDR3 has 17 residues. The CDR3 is CASSRVPSGGDTGELFF. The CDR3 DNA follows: TGTGCCAGCAGTAGGGTCCCTAGCGGGGGTGACACCGGGGAGCTGTTTTTT.

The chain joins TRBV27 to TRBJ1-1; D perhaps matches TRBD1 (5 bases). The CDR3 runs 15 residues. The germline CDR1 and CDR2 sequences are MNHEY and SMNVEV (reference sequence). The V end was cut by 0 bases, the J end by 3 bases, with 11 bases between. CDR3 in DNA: TGTGCCAGCAGTTTATCCCGGGGCTGGGACACTGAAGCTTTCTTT. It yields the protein CASSLSRGWDTEAFF.

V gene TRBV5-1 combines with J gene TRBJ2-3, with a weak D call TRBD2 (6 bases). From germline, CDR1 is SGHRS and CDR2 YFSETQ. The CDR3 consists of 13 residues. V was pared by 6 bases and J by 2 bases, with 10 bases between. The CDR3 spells CASTGVITDTQYF. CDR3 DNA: TGCGCCAGCACGGGGGTAATCACAGATACGCAGTATTTT.

The CDR3 reads CASSDGWYGYTF. Written as DNA, the CDR3 is TGTGCCAGCAGTGATGGTTGGTATGGCTACACCTTC. The J gene is TRBJ1-2, the V gene TRBV6-1; D is undetermined. Germline V gene sequence: CDR1 MNHNS, CDR2 SASEGT. This CDR3 is 12 amino acids long. With 3 bases removed from V and 5 bases from J, the gap between germline ends came to 7 bases.

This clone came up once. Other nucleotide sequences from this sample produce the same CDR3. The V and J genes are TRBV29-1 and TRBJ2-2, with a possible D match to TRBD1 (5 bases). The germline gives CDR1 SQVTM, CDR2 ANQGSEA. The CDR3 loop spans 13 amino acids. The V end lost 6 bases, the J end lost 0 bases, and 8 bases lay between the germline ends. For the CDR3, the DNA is TGCAGCGTAGGACACACGAACACCGGGGAGCTGTTTTTT. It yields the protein CSVGHTNTGELFF.

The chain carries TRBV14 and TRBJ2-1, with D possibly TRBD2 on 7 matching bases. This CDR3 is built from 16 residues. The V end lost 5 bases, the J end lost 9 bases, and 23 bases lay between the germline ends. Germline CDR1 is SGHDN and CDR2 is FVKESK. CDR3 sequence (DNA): TGTGCCAGCAGCTCAAGGGGTCAGGGGAGGGTCGGTGAGCAGTTCTTC. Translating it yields CASSSRGQGRVGEQFF.

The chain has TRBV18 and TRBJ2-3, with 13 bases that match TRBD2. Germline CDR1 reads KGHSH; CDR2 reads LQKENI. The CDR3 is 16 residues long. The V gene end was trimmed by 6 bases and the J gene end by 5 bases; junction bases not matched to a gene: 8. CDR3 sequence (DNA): TGTGCCAGCTCCCTCCCCACTAGCGGGGGGGGAGATACGCAGTATTTT. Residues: CASSLPTSGGGDTQYF.

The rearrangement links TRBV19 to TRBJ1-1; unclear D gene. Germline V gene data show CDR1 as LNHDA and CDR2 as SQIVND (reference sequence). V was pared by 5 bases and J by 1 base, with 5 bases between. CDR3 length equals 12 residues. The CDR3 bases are TGTGCCAGTAGTTACGGGAACACTGAAGCTTTCTTT. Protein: CASSYGNTEAFF.

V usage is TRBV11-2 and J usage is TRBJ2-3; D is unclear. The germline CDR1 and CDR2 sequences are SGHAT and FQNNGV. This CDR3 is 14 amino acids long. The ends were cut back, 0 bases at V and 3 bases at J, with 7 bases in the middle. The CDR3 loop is CASSLDFLTDTQYF. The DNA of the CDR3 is TGTGCCAGCAGCTTAGATTTCTTGACAGATACGCAGTATTTT. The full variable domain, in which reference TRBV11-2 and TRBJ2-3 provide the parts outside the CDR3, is EAGVAQSPRYKIIEKRQSVAFWCNPISGHATLYWYQQILGQGPKLLIQFQNNGVVDDSQLPKDRFSAERLKGVDSTLKIQPAKLEDSAVYLCASSLDFLTDTQYFGPGTRLTVL.

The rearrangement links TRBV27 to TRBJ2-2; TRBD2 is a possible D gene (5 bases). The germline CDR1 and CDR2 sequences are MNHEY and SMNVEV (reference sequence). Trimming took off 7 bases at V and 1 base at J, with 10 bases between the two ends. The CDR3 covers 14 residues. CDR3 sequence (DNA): TGTGCCAGCACCCCTCGGGGGAACACCGGGGAGCTGTTTTTT. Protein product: CASTPRGNTGELFF.

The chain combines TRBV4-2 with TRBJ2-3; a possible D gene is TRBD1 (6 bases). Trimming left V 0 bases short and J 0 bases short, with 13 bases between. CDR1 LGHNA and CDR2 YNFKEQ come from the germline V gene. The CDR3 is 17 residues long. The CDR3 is CASSQDMDRLSTDTQYF. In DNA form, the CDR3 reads TGTGCCAGCAGCCAAGATATGGACAGACTTAGCACAGATACGCAGTATTTT.

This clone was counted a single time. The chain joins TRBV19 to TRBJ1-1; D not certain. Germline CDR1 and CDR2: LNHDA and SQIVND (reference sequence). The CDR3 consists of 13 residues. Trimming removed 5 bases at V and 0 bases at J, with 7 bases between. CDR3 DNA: TGTGCCAGTAGTCCGGCCCTGAACACTGAAGCTTTCTTT. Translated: CASSPALNTEAFF.